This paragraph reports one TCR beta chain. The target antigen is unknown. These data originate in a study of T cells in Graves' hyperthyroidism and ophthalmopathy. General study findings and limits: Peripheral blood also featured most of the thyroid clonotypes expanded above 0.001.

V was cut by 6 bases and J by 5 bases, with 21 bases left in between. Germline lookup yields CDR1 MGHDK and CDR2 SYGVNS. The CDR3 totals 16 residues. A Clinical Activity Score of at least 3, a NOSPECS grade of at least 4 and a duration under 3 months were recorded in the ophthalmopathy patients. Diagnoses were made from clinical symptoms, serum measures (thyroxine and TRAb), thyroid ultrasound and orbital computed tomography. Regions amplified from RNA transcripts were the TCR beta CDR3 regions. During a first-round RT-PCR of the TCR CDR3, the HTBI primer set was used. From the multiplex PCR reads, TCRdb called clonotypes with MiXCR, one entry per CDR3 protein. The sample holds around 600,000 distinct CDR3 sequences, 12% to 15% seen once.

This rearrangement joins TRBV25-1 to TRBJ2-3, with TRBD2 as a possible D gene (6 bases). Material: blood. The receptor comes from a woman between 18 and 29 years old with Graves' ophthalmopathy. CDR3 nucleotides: TGTGCCAGCAGAAAAGGAGGGGCCGGGGCAGGAGATACGCAGTATTTT. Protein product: CASRKGGAGAGDTQYF.